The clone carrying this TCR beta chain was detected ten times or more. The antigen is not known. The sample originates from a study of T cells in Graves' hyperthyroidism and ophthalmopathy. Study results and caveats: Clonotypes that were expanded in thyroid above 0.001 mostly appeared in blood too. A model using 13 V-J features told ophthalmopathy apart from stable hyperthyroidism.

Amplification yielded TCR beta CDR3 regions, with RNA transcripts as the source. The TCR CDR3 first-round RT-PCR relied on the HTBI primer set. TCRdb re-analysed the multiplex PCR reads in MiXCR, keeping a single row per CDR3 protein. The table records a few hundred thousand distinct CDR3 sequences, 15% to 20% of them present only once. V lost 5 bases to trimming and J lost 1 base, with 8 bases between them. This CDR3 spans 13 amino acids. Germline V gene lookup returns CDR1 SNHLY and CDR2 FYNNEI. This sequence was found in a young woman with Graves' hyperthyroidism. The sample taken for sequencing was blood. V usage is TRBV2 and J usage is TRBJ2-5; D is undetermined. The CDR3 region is CASSSLGQETQYF. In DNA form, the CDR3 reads TGTGCCAGCAGTAGCCTGGGCCAAGAGACCCAGTACTTC.